The entry that follows covers one T cell receptor (beta chain) sequence. The data originate from a study of T cell responses to AZD1222 COVID-19 vaccine. Using immunoSEQ multiplex PCR, the repertoire was profiled, and TCRdb retains in-frame clones only, with some absent. The sample includes about 100,000 clones, about nine tenths of them seen just once. The sequence derives from an adult who received the AZD1222 COVID-19 vaccine. The source was peripheral blood, collected 28 days after the second AZD1222 dose.

The CDR3 is CASKGRAEDEQYF. CDR3 nucleotides: TGTGCCAGTAAGGGGAGGGCGGAGGACGAGCAGTACTTC. The chain uses TRBV10-3 and TRBJ2-7; TRBD2 matches at 7 bases. CDR1 is ENHRY and CDR2 is SYGVKD in the germline V gene. J was trimmed by 5 bases and V by 10 bases; bases with no gene match: 11. This CDR3 comprises 13 residues.